This note documents a single T cell receptor (beta chain) sequence. Antigen unknown. The V gene's germline CDR1 is SGHVS and CDR2 FQNEAQ. The CDR3 extends over 14 amino acids. Making the TCR beta cDNA relied on 5'RACE template switching with UMIs. Reanalyzing the 5' RACE reads, TCRdb keeps one entry per CDR3 protein, without DNA. Recorded for this sample: about 380,000 distinct CDR3 sequences. The sample belongs to a study of T cells expressing NK-cell markers. Study details: Among eight sequenced donors, seven carried HCMV seropositivity while one was seronegative.

General study points: Whether expanded NKG2C-expressing T cell clones recognize HCMV is unknown.

This sequence joins TRBV7-8 and TRBJ2-7; as DNA is missing, the TRBD1 call by TCRdb cannot be tested. The receptor comes from a man aged 18-70 years in good health. Sequences were obtained from blood T cells: a sorted CD56 or NKG2C T cell subset, CD4+ or CD8+ T cells, or bulk PBMC T cells (not recorded which). CDR3 region: CASSKDFLGGEQYF.